This T cell receptor (beta chain) is from a study of a mutant IDH1 vaccine in newly diagnosed glioma. Study information: Prior therapy was radiotherapy, temozolomide, or both; most received both.

Repertoires were generated with immunoSEQ multiplex PCR, while TCRdb's copy carries only in-frame clones and drops some. The sample holds 70,000 or so clones, about 88% seen once. Per the germline V gene, CDR1 is SGHVS and CDR2 is FNYEAQ. The V end was cut by 2 bases, the J end by 1 base, with 5 bases between. This CDR3 comprises 13 residues. The time point was: week 35, safety follow-up. With topical imiquimod, each dose of the vaccine consisted of 300 ug of mutant IDH1 20-mer peptide. As concerns this clone: Antigen: not known.

This chain uses TRBV7-6 with TRBJ1-1; no clear D. The sample consisted of PBMCs, taken from a glioma patient whose treatment included an IDH1 peptide vaccine. The TCR originated in a man younger than 45 with glioma. DNA for the CDR3: TGTGCCAGCAGCTTAAGGGAGAACACTGAAGCTTTCTTT. It codes for CASSLRENTEAFF.